The table lists the clone carrying this T cell receptor (beta chain) with many counts. These data originate in a study of Graves' ophthalmopathy and Graves' hyperthyroidism. The CDR3 totals 16 residues. CDR1 is MNHEY, CDR2 SVGEGT, per germline. The trim removed 6 bases at V and 2 bases at J, leaving 5 bases unmatched. As the template, RNA transcripts were used to amplify TCR beta CDR3 regions. HTBI-primed RT-PCR formed the first round, and a multiplex PCR formed the second. TCRdb ran MiXCR on the multiplex PCR reads and lists one entry per CDR3 protein. This table holds roughly 420,000 distinct CDR3 sequences, approximately 21% found once.

V and J are TRBV6-2 or TRBV6-3 and TRBJ2-4; 12 bases match TRBD2. Input material: peripheral blood. This TCR derives from a woman younger than 30 with stable Graves' hyperthyroidism. The CDR3 coding sequence is TGTGCCAGCAGGACTAGCGGGAGCATAACCAAAAACATTCAGTACTTC. Translating it yields CASRTSGSITKNIQYF.